These T cell receptor beta chains were read from a single sample in a study of T-cell memory formation after mild COVID-19. TCRdb used MiXCR to reprocess the 5' RACE reads, holding one entry per CDR3 protein. This table holds 560,000 or so distinct CDR3 sequences, 17% found once. Material for sequencing was PBMCs or a T cell subset sorted from them (not recorded which). All receptors come from an adult woman who had mild COVID-19 (a few samples of this study predate the infection). Cell type and time point are not known. Each CDR3 is given with its conserved first and last residue. Each record gives: CDR3 DNA, CDR3 protein, D gene, J gene, V gene, clone size. The D gene is left open where the match is weak. Size values are once, few and many counts, or a class for expanded clones, and some rows have none.

DNA: TGTGCCAGCAGCTTAGTAACACAAAACACTGAAGCTTTCTTT
CDR3: CASSLVTQNTEAFF
D: .
J: TRBJ1-1
V: TRBV7-8
size: .

DNA: TGTGCCAGCAGCTTAGGGGCCGGGACAAACGCTTACGAGCAGTACTTC
CDR3: CASSLGAGTNAYEQYF
D: .
J: TRBJ2-7
V: TRBV13
size: .

DNA: TGTGCCACCAGCAGAGAGCGACAGACTAACTATGGCTACACCTTC
CDR3: CATSRERQTNYGYTF
D: .
J: TRBJ1-2
V: TRBV15
size: few

DNA: TGTGCCAGTAGTGTACACCAGGGGGCCGGTGGCTACACCTTC
CDR3: CASSVHQGAGGYTF
D: TRBD1
J: TRBJ1-2
V: TRBV19
size: .

DNA: TGTGCCAGCATACGGCGGGAAAGCTACAATGAGCAGTTCTTC
CDR3: CASIRRESYNEQFF
D: .
J: TRBJ2-1
V: TRBV2
size: .

DNA: TGTGCCAGCAGCTCGAGACTAGCGCTCCGCACAGATACGAAGTATTTT
CDR3: CASSSRLALRTDTKYF
D: TRBD2
J: TRBJ2-3
V: TRBV7-2
size: once

DNA: TGTGCCAGCATCTGGGGCAGCACAGATACGCAGTATTTT
CDR3: CASIWGSTDTQYF
D: .
J: TRBJ2-3
V: TRBV2
size: few

DNA: TGTGCCAGCAGCTTAATGTCGGAAAAACTGTTTTTT
CDR3: CASSLMSEKLFF
D: .
J: TRBJ1-4
V: TRBV7-6
size: .

DNA: TGTGCCAGCTCAGCACAGGGGGCGGATAGCACAGATACGCAGTATTTT
CDR3: CASSAQGADSTDTQYF
D: TRBD1
J: TRBJ2-3
V: TRBV18
size: few

DNA: TGTGCCAGCACCCGCGAAAGGACAGTAAGCGCAACTAATGAAAAACTGTTTTTT
CDR3: CASTRERTVSATNEKLFF
D: .
J: TRBJ1-4
V: TRBV2
size: .